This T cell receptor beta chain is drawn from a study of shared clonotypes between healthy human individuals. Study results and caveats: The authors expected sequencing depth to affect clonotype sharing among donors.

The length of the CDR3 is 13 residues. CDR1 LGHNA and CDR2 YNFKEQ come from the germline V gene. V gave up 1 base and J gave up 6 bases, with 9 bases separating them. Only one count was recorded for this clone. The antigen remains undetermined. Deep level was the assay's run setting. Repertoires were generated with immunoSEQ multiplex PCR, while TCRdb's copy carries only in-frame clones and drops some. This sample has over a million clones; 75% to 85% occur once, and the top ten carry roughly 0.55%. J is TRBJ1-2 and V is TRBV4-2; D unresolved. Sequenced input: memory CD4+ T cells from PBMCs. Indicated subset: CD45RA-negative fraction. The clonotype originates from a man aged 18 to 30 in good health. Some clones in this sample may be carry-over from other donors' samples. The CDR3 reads CASSQAHGDGYTF. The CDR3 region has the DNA TGTGCCAGCAGCCAAGCCCATGGGGATGGCTACACCTTC.